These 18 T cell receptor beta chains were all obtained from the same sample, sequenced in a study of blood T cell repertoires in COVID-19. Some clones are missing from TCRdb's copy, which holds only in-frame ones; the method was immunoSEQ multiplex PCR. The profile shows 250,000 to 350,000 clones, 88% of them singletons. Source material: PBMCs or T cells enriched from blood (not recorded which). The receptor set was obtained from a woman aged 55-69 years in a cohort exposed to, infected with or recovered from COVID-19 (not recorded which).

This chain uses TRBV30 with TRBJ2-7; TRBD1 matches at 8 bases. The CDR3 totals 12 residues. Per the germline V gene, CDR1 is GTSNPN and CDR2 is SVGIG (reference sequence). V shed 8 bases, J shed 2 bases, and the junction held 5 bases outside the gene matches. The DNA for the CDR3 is TGTGCCCCCGGACAGGGTACCTACGAGCAGTACTTC. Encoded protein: CAPGQGTYEQYF.

Here the CDR3 reads CASSYRPGLAGPNTGELFF. CDR3 DNA sequence: TGCGCCAGCAGTTACCGACCGGGACTAGCGGGCCCGAACACCGGGGAGCTGTTTTTT. The chain employs TRBV10-1 and TRBJ2-2, with 12 positions matching TRBD2. In germline, CDR1 is WNHNN, CDR2 SYGVQD (reference sequence). With V trimmed by 5 bases and J by 0 bases, 10 bases remained unmatched. The CDR3 is made up of 19 amino acids.

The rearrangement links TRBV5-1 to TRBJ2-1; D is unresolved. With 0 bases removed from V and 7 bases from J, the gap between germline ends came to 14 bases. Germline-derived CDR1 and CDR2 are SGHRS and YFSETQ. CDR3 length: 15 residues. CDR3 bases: TGCGCCAGCAGCTTGGTCCCGCGAGAGAGGAATGAGCAGTTCTTC. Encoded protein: CASSLVPRERNEQFF.

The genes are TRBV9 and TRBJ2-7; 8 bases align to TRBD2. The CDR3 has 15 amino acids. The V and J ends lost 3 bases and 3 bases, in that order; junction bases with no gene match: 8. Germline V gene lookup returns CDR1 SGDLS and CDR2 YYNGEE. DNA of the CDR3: TGTGCCAGCAGCGCCACCAGCGGGAGTATCTACGAGCAGTACTTC. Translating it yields CASSATSGSIYEQYF.

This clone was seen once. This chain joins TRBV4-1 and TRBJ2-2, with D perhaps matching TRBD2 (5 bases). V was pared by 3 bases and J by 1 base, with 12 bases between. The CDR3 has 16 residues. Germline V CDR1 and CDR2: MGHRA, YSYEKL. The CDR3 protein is CASSHRAEKNTGELFF. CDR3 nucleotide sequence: TGCGCCAGCAGCCACAGAGCGGAAAAGAACACCGGGGAGCTGTTTTTT.

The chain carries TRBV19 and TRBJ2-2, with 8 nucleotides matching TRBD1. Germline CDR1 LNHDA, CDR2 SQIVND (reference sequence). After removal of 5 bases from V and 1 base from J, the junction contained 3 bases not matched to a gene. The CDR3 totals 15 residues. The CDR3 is CASSPGQGNTGELFF. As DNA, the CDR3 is TGTGCCAGTAGTCCCGGACAGGGGAACACCGGGGAGCTGTTTTTT.

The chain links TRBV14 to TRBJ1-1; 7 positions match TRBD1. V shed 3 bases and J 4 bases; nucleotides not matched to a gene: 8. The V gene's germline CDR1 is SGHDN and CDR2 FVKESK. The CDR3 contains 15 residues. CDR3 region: CASSQRQGIITEAFF. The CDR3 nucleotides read TGTGCCAGCAGCCAGCGACAGGGAATAATCACTGAAGCTTTCTTT.

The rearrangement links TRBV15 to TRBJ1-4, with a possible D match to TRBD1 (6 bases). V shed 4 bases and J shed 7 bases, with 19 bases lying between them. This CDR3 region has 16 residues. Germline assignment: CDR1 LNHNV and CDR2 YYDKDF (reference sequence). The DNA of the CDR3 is TGTGCCACCAGCACCCGCCGCCAGGGGTCGACTGAAAAACTGTTTTTT. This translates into CATSTRRQGSTEKLFF. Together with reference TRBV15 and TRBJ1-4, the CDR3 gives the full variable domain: DAMVIQNPRYQVTQFGKPVTLSCSQTLNHNVMYWYQQKSSQAPKLLFHYYDKDFNNEADTPDNFQSRRPNTSFCFLDIRSPGLGDTAMYLCATSTRRQGSTEKLFFGSGTQLSVL.

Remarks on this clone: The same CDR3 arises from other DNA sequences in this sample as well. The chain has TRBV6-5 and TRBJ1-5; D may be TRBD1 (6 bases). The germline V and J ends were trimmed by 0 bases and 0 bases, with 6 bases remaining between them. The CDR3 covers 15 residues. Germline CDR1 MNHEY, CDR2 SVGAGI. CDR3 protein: CASSYSGGSNQPQHF. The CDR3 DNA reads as TGTGCCAGCAGTTACTCAGGGGGTAGCAATCAGCCCCAGCATTTT.

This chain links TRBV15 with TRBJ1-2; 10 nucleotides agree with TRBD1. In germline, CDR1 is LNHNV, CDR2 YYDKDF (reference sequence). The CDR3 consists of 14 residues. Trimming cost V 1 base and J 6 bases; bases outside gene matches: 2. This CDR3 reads CATSRGGTGDGYTF. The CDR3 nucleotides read TGTGCCACCAGCAGAGGAGGGACAGGGGATGGCTACACCTTC.

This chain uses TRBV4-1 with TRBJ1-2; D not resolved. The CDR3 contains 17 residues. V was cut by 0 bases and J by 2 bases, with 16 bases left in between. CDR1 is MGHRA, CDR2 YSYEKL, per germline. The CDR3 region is CASSQDHGAGYNYGYTF. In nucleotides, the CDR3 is TGCGCCAGCAGCCAAGATCATGGAGCGGGGTACAACTATGGCTACACCTTC.

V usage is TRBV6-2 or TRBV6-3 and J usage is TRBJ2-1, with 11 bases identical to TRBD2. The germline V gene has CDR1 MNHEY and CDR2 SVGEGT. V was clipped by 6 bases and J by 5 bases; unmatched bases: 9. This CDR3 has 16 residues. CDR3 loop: CASSLLASGRHNEQFF. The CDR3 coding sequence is TGTGCCAGCAGCCTCTTGGCTAGCGGGAGGCACAATGAGCAGTTCTTC.

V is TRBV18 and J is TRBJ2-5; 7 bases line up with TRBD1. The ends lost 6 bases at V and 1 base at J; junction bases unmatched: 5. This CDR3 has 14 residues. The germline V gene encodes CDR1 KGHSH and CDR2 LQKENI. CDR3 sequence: CASSSTGAQETQYF. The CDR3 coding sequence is TGTGCCAGCTCCTCAACAGGGGCCCAAGAGACCCAGTACTTC.

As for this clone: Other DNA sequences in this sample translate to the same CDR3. CDR3 DNA sequence: TGTGCCAGCTCACCGGGGGGGGGCAATCAGCCCCAGCATTTT. Its protein is CASSPGGGNQPQHF. V gene TRBV18 combines with J gene TRBJ1-5; perhaps TRBD1 as D (5 bases). This CDR3 has 14 amino acids. The germline V and J ends were trimmed by 3 bases and 2 bases, with 8 bases remaining between them. Germline CDR1 KGHSH, CDR2 LQKENI.

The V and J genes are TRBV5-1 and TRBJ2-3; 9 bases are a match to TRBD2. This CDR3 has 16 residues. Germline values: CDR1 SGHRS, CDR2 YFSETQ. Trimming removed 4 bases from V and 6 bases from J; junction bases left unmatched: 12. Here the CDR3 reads CASSLGTSPRWDTQYF. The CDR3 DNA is TGCGCCAGCAGCCTGGGGACTAGCCCCCGATGGGATACGCAGTATTTT.

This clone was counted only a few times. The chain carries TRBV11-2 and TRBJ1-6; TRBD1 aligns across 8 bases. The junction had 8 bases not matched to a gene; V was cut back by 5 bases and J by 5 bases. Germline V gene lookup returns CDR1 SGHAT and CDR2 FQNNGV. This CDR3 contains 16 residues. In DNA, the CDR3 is TGTGCCAGCAGCCCACGGACAGGGACAGATAATTCACCCCTCCACTTT. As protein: CASSPRTGTDNSPLHF.

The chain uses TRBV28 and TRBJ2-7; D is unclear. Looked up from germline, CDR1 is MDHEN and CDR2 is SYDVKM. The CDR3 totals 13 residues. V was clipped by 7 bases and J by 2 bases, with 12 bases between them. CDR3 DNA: TGTGCCAGCACCTATCAGGAAACCTACGAGCAGTACTTC. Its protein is CASTYQETYEQYF.

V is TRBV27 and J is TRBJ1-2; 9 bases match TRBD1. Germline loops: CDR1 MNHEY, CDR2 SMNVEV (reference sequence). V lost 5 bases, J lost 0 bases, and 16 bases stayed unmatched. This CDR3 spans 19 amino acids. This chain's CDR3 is CASSSFRPAGTGSNYGYTF. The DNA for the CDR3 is TGTGCCAGCAGTAGTTTCCGCCCCGCCGGGACAGGGTCTAACTATGGCTACACCTTC.